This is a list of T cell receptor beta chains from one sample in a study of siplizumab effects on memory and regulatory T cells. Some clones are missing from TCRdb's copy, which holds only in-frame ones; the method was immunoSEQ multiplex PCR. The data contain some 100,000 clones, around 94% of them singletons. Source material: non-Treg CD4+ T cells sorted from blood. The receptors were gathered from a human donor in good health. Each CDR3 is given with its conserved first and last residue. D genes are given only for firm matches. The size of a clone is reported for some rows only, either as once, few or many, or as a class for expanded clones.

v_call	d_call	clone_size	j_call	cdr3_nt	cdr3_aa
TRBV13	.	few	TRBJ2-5	TGTGCCAGCAGCTCACAGGGAGTTGGGGAGACCCAGTACTTC	CASSSQGVGETQYF
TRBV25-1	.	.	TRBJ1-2	TGTGCCAGCAGTGAATCCCTCGGCCGCTACACCTTC	CASSESLGRYTF
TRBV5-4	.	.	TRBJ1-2	TGTGCCAGCAGCTTGAGGGGCCCCTATGGCTACACCTTC	CASSLRGPYGYTF
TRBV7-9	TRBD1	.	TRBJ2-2	TGTGCCAGCAGCTTACTCGGATACGGACAGGGAAAGAACACCGGGGAGCTGTTTTTT	CASSLLGYGQGKNTGELFF
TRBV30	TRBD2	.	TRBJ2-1	TGTGCCTGGAGCTGGACTAGCGGGAGGGGTAGTAATGAGCAGTTCTTC	CAWSWTSGRGSNEQFF
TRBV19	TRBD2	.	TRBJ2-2	TGTGCCAGTAGTATAGGTTCCGCGGGGGGCGAGGCCGGGGAGCTGTTTTTT	CASSIGSAGGEAGELFF
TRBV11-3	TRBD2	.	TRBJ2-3	TGTGCCAGCAGCTTAGCGACTAGCGGGAGAGCAGAAGATACGCAGTATTTT	CASSLATSGRAEDTQYF
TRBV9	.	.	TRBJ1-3	TGTGCCAGCAGCGTAGACCGGGCCAACTCTGGAAACACCATATATTTT	CASSVDRANSGNTIYF
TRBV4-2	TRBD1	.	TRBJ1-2	TGTGCCACAAACCAGAGACAGGGTTACGACGGCTACACCTTC	CATNQRQGYDGYTF
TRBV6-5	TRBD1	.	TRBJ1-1	TGTGCCAGCAGTCAGGGGGCAAGCACTGAAGCTTTCTTT	CASSQGASTEAFF
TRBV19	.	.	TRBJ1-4	TGTGCCAGTAGTACCTCGGGGGTCGAGAACGAAAAACTGTTTTTT	CASSTSGVENEKLFF
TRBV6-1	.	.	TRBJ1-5	TGTGCCAGCAGTGAATATGTCGTACAGCCTTATAGCAATCAGCCCCAGCATTTT	CASSEYVVQPYSNQPQHF
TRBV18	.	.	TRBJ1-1	TGTGCCAGCTCACTCCATGGGGTCATGAACACTGAAGCTTTCTTT	CASSLHGVMNTEAFF
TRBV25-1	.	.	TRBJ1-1	TGTGCCAGCAGTTTTGGGGGCGGAAACACTGAAGCTTTCTTT	CASSFGGGNTEAFF
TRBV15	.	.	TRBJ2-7	TGTGCCACCAGCAGAGATGTTAGGGTGGTCTACGAGCAGTACTTC	CATSRDVRVVYEQYF
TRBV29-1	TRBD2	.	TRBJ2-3	TGCAGCGTTGTGGCTCTAGCGGGAAGCACAGATACGCAGTATTTT	CSVVALAGSTDTQYF
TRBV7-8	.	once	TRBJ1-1	TGTGCCAGCAGCTCGTACACCCCCCGACAGAGGGGTTGGACTGAAGCTTTCTTT	CASSSYTPRQRGWTEAFF
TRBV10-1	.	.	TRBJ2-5	TGCGCCAGCAGTGAGGAGGGACTGGGGACCCAGTACTTC	CASSEEGLGTQYF
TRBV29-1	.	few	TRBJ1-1	TGCAGCGTTGAACTGGGAACTGAAGCTTTCTTT	CSVELGTEAFF
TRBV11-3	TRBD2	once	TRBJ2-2	TGTGCCAGCAGCTCCCCGAAGCGGGGGGACACCGGGGAGCTGTTTTTT	CASSSPKRGDTGELFF
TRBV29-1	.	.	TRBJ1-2	TGCAGCGTTCGGGGTTACGGCTACACCTTC	CSVRGYGYTF
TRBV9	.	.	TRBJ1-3	TGTGCCAGCAGCGTAGTGGCAGTTGGAAACACCATATATTTT	CASSVVAVGNTIYF
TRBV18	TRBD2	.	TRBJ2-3	TGTGCCAGCTCACTACTAGCGGAGGGCACAGATACGCAGTATTTT	CASSLLAEGTDTQYF
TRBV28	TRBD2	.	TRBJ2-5	TGTGCCAGCAGTTTATCCCACTCGACTAGCGGGAGCGTGGCAGAGACCCAGTACTTC	CASSLSHSTSGSVAETQYF
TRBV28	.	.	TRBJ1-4	TGTGCCAGCAACCAACCCCCCCACACGAATGAAAAACTGTTTTTT	CASNQPPHTNEKLFF